These 2 T cell receptor beta chains share one sample of origin, sequenced in a study of early T cells in non-severe SARS-CoV-2 infection. MiXCR, applied by TCRdb to the 5' RACE reads, yields one record per CDR3 protein. The repertoire holds approximately 41,000 distinct CDR3 sequences, with about 5% as singletons. Sequenced material: whole blood. The receptors shown here come from an adult who was a healthcare worker with PCR-confirmed SARS-CoV-2 infection or an uninfected control (not recorded which).

At least ten counts were recorded for this clonotype. CDR3 bases: TGTGCCAGCAGCTTATTTTACCAACCGGGACTAGCCAGTACCGGGGAGCTGTTTTTT. It is translated as CASSLFYQPGLASTGELFF. V usage is TRBV11-2 and J usage is TRBJ2-2, with TRBD2 matching 9 bases. Trimming removed 2 bases from V and 5 bases from J; junction bases left unmatched: 15. The germline V gene encodes CDR1 SGHAT and CDR2 FQNNGV. The CDR3 covers 19 residues. Together with reference TRBV11-2 and TRBJ2-2, the CDR3 gives the full variable domain: EAGVAQSPRYKIIEKRQSVAFWCNPISGHATLYWYQQILGQGPKLLIQFQNNGVVDDSQLPKDRFSAERLKGVDSTLKIQPAKLEDSAVYLCASSLFYQPGLASTGELFFGEGSRLTVL.

This clonotype was seen ten or more times. A junction boundary mismatches the germline segment, possibly from a read error. J is TRBJ2-1 and V is TRBV5-4; TRBD1 or TRBD2 may be the D gene (6 bases each). Germline V CDR1 and CDR2: SGHNT, YYREEE (reference sequence). There are 15 residues in the CDR3. In nucleotides, the CDR3 is TGTGTCAGCAGCAGAAAGGGGGGTTACAATGATGAGCAGTTCTTC. Its protein is CVSSRKGGYNDEQFF.